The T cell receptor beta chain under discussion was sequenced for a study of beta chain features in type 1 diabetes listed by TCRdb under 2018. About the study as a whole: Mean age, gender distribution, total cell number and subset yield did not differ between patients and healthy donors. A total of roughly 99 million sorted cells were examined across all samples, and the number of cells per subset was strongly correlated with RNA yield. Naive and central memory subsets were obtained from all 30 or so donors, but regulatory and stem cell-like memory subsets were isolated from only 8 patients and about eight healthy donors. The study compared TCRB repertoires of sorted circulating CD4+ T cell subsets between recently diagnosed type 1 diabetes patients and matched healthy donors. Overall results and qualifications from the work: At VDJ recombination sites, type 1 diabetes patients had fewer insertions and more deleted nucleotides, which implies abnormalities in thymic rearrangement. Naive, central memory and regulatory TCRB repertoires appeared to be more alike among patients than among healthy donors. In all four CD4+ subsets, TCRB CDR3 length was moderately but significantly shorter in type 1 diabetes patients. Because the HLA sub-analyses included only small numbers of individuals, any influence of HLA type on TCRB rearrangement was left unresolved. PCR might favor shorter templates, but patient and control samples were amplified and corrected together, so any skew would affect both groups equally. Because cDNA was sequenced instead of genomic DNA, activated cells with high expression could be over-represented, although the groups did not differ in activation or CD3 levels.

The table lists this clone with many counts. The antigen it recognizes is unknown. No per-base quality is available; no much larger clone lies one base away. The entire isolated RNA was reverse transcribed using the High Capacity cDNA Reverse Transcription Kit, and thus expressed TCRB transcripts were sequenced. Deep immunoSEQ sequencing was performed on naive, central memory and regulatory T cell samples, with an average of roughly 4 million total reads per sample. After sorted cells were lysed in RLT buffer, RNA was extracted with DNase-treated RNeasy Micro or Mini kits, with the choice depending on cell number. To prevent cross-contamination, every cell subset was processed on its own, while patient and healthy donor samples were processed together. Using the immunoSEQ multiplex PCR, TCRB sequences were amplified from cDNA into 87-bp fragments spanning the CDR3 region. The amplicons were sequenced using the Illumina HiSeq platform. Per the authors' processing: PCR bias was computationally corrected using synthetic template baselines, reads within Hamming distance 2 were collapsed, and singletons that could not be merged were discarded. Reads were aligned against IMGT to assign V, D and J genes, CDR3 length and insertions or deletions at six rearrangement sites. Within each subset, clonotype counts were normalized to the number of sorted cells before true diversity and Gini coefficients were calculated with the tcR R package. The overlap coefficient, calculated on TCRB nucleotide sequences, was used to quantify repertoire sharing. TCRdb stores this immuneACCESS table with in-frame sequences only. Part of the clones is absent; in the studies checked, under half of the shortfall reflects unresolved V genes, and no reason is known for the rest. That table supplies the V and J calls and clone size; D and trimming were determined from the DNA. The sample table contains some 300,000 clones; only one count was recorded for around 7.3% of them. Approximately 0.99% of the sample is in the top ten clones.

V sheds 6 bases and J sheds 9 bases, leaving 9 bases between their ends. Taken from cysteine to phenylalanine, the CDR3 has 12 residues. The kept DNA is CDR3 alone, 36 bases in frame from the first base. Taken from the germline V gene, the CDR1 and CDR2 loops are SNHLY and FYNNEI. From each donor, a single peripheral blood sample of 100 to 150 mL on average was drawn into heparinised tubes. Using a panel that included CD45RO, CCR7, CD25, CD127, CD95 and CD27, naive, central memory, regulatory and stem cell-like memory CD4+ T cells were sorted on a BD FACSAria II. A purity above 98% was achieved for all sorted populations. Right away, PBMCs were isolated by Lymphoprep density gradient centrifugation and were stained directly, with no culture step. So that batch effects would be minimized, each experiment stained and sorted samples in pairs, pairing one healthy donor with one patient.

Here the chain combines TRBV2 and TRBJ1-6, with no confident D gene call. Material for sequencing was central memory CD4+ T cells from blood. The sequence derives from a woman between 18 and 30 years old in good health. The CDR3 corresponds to CASSVSGSPLHF. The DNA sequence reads TGTGCCAGCAGCGTCTCAGGTTCACCCCTCCACTTT.